These 32 T cell receptor beta chains came from one sample sequenced in a study of blood T cells in healthy people across ages. A sample-barcoded 5' primer and a J-beta primer mix were used in a second PCR of roughly 7 to 12 cycles. TCRdb re-analysed the 5' RACE reads in MiXCR, keeping a single row per CDR3 protein. The table records hundreds of thousands of distinct CDR3 sequences, roughly 35% of them present only once. The sequenced material came from blood. These receptors all stem from a man younger than 30 in good health.

This chain links TRBV5-5 with TRBJ2-3; D ambiguous. The germline V gene has CDR1 SGHKS and CDR2 YYEKEE (reference sequence). The V gene lost 1 base and the J gene lost 6 bases, with 9 bases spanning the gap. The CDR3 is 13 residues long. In DNA, the CDR3 is TGTGCCAGCAGCTTGAACCTGGTGGATACGCAGTATTTT. Translation: CASSLNLVDTQYF. The variable domain in full, with the rest retrieved from reference TRBV5-5 and TRBJ2-3, is DAGVTQSPTHLIKTRGQQVTLRCSPISGHKSVSWYQQVLGQGPQFIFQYYEKEERGRGNFPDRFSARQFPNYSSELNVNALLLGDSALYLCASSLNLVDTQYFGPGTRLTVL.

On this clonotype itself: An end of the junction differs from the germline gene, which may be a read error. The chain couples TRBV4-2 to TRBJ2-1; 7 nucleotides agree with TRBD2. The CDR3 has 19 residues. From germline, CDR1 is LGHNA and CDR2 YNFKEQ. In DNA, the CDR3 is TGTGCCAGCAACCAAGATGGGGGGGGAGAACGGTCCGTCTACAATGAGCAGTTCTTC. Protein: CASNQDGGGERSVYNEQFF.

This clonotype was observed many times. The V call is TRBV5-1, the J call TRBJ2-5; tentative D call: TRBD2 (5 bases). With 2 bases removed from V and 1 base from J, the gap between germline ends came to 6 bases. CDR1 is SGHRS, CDR2 YFSETQ, per germline. The CDR3 runs 13 residues. The CDR3 DNA follows: TGCGCCAGCAGCTTCCGGGGCCAAGAGACCCAGTACTTC. This codes for CASSFRGQETQYF.

The CDR3 is CSARDQTSGGVRETQYF. The CDR3, as DNA: TGCAGTGCTAGAGATCAGACTAGCGGGGGGGTTCGAGAGACCCAGTACTTC. The chain combines TRBV20-1 with TRBJ2-5; 14 bases are a match to TRBD2. The CDR3 is 17 amino acids. V was clipped by 0 bases and J by 4 bases; unmatched bases: 7. Germline-derived CDR1 and CDR2 are DFQATT and SNEGSKA (reference sequence).

In this sample, this clonotype turned up a few times. The CDR3 bases are TGTGCCACCAGTTCTACAGAGAACACCGGGGAGCTGTTTTTT. Protein: CATSSTENTGELFF. This chain connects TRBV24-1 to TRBJ2-2, with D uncertain. Trimming took 6 bases from V and 1 from J, leaving 8 bases between them. The CDR3 has 14 amino acids. Germline V gene data show CDR1 as KGHDR and CDR2 as SFDVKD.

About this clonotype itself: A much larger clone lies a single base off, so this may be a read error. The chain uses TRBV12-3 or TRBV12-4 and TRBJ2-7; a weak D match, TRBD2 (5 bases). The CDR3 sequence is 11 residues long. Trimming stripped 4 bases from V and 9 bases from J, with 10 bases between. CDR3 nucleotides: TGTGCCAGCAGTTCCACTAGGGTGCAGTACTTC. It yields the protein CASSSTRVQYF.

The rearrangement uses TRBV4-3 and TRBJ2-1; 9 bases are a match to TRBD1. The CDR3 loop spans 15 amino acids. The V segment lost 6 bases and the J segment 6 bases; nucleotides outside the gene matches: 9. The germline V gene encodes CDR1 LGHNA and CDR2 YSLEER. The CDR3: CASSRRDREGNEQFF. The CDR3, as DNA: TGCGCCAGCAGTCGGAGGGACAGGGAAGGCAATGAGCAGTTCTTC.

The J gene is TRBJ2-7, the V gene TRBV15; D may be TRBD1 (6 bases). V lost 5 bases, J lost 2 bases, and 13 bases lay in between. In germline, CDR1 is LNHNV, CDR2 YYDKDF (reference sequence). The CDR3 length is 14 residues. CDR3 sequence (DNA): TGTGCCACCAGCCGGGACAAGGGAACCTACGAGCAGTACTTC. Amino acids: CATSRDKGTYEQYF.

V usage is TRBV3-1 and J usage is TRBJ2-7; 12 nucleotides align to TRBD2. This CDR3 has 14 amino acids. V lost 4 bases, J lost 7 bases, and 5 bases stayed unmatched. Germline lookup yields CDR1 LGHDT and CDR2 YNNKEL (reference sequence). The CDR3 spells CASSPGLAGWEQYF. The CDR3 bases are TGTGCCAGCAGCCCGGGACTAGCGGGTTGGGAGCAGTACTTC.

The chain has TRBV3-1 and TRBJ2-1; possible D gene TRBD1, 6 bases. The DNA end is a closer match to TRBJ2-7, so the J assignment may be wrong. This CDR3 region has 20 residues. Germline V gives CDR1 LGHDT, CDR2 YNNKEL (reference sequence). The CDR3 protein is CASSQETGIFGTTFYNEQYF. DNA for the CDR3: TGTGCCAGCAGCCAAGAAACGGGGATCTTCGGGACAACTTTTTACAATGAGCAGTACTTC.

Notes on this clonotype: A much bigger clone sits one base away, suggesting this may be a read error. V gene TRBV7-2 combines with J gene TRBJ1-1; TRBD1 matches 9 bases. This CDR3 is built from 14 residues. The V gene's germline CDR1 is SGHTA and CDR2 FQGNSA. The junction had 6 bases not matched to a gene; V was cut back by 5 bases and J by 5 bases. The CDR3 coding sequence is TGTGCCAGCAGCGTACAGGGGGCGAGGACTGAAGCTTTCTTT. Its protein product is CASSVQGARTEAFF.

To note about this clonotype: A junction end diverges from the germline sequence, so it may reflect a read error. The chain has TRBV4-2 and TRBJ2-7; D gene uncertain. This CDR3 contains 15 residues. Germline CDR1 LGHNA, CDR2 YNFKEQ. The CDR3 reads CASSQESAARYEQYF. The CDR3 DNA follows: TGTGCTAGCAGCCAAGAATCGGCAGCAAGGTACGAGCAGTACTTC.

This clonotype was seen ten or more times. This rearrangement joins TRBV3-1 to TRBJ2-3, with TRBD2 matching 9 bases. The CDR3 runs 15 residues. Germline V lookup: CDR1 LGHDT, CDR2 YNNKEL (reference sequence). V shed 4 bases, J shed 5 bases, and the junction held 7 bases outside the gene matches. The CDR3 loop reads CASSPRLAVGDTQYF. The CDR3 coding sequence is TGTGCCAGCAGCCCGAGACTAGCGGTGGGAGATACGCAGTATTTT.

The rearrangement uses TRBV3-1 and TRBJ2-1; tentatively, D is TRBD2 (5 bases). Germline V gives CDR1 LGHDT, CDR2 YNNKEL (reference sequence). V lost 1 base and J 6 bases, leaving 13 bases between the germline ends. CDR3 size: 15 residues. CDR3 sequence (DNA): TGTGCCAGCAGCCAAGCGAAGGACTCTTTCAATGAGCAGTTCTTC. It yields the protein CASSQAKDSFNEQFF.

The V gene is TRBV5-1, the J gene TRBJ2-3; TRBD2 agrees at 8 bases. The CDR3 is 16 amino acids. J lost 4 bases, V lost 0 bases, and 7 bases had no gene match. CDR1 is SGHRS and CDR2 is YFSETQ in the germline V gene. Written as DNA, the CDR3 is TGCGCCAGCAGCTTGGTCGAGGGACTAGGTTCAGATACGCAGTATTTT. It is translated as CASSLVEGLGSDTQYF.

The genes are TRBV20-1 and TRBJ2-7; possible D gene TRBD2, 6 bases. Germline V gene lookup returns CDR1 DFQATT and CDR2 SNEGSKA (reference sequence). The CDR3 covers 15 residues. The V end was cut by 3 bases, the J end by 0 bases, with 15 bases between. The DNA for the CDR3 is TGCAGTGCTAGCCCGCCCCGCGGGGACTCCTACGAGCAGTACTTC. Amino acid sequence: CSASPPRGDSYEQYF.

On this clonotype: With a much larger clone just one base away, this may be a read error. The chain links TRBV6-1 to TRBJ2-7; D is uncertain. The J call is in doubt because the DNA end fits TRBJ2-4 better. Germline CDR1 reads MNHNS; CDR2 reads SASEGT. This CDR3 is built from 17 residues. This CDR3 is CASSEAGGSLTKNIQYF. CDR3 sequence (DNA): TGTGCCAGCAGTGAAGCGGGTGGCAGCCTAACCAAAAACATTCAGTACTTC.

CDR3 sequence (DNA): TGTGCCACCAGCAGAGATAAGGTAGAGACCCAGTACTTC. Protein product: CATSRDKVETQYF. The chain combines TRBV15 with TRBJ2-5; D uncertain. This CDR3 spans 13 amino acids. V lost 0 bases to trimming and J lost 4 bases, with 6 bases between them. The germline V gene has CDR1 LNHNV and CDR2 YYDKDF (reference sequence). The full variable domain, rest sourced from reference TRBV15 and TRBJ2-5, is DAMVIQNPRYQVTQFGKPVTLSCSQTLNHNVMYWYQQKSSQAPKLLFHYYDKDFNNEADTPDNFQSRRPNTSFCFLDIRSPGLGDTAMYLCATSRDKVETQYFGPGTRLLVL.

The rearrangement uses TRBV29-1 and TRBJ2-1; no firm D call. This CDR3 spans 12 amino acids. Trimming removed 4 bases from V and 5 bases from J, with 9 bases in between. Germline V CDR1 and CDR2: SQVTM, ANQGSEA. Here the CDR3 DNA reads TGCAGCGTTGGCCCTGGGGACAATGAGCAGTTCTTC. Translation: CSVGPGDNEQFF.

This clonotype was counted only a few times. The chain joins TRBV12-3 or TRBV12-4 to TRBJ1-2; the D gene is possibly TRBD1 (6 bases). The CDR3 has 15 residues. Trimming shortened V by 5 bases and J by 6 bases, and 19 bases separated the two germline ends. CDR3 sequence reads: CASSPGAGTGDGYTF. CDR3 in DNA: TGTGCCAGCAGTCCAGGGGCCGGGACGGGGGATGGCTACACCTTC.

This clonotype occurred a few times. The chain links TRBV12-3 or TRBV12-4 to TRBJ2-7, with 8 bases lining up with TRBD2. The J call may be wrong; the DNA end is better matched by TRBJ2-5. CDR3 length: 14 amino acids. The CDR3 here is CASSPRTSRATQYF. The CDR3 bases are TGTGCCAGCAGTCCCCGGACTAGCCGGGCGACCCAGTACTTC.

This clonotype was found many times. This chain connects TRBV4-2 to TRBJ2-1; the match to TRBD2 covers 8 bases. Germline CDR1 is LGHNA and CDR2 is YNFKEQ. V lost 6 bases and J lost 8; bases outside the gene matches: 9. This CDR3 spans 14 amino acids. DNA of the CDR3: TGTGCCAGCAGGCACGGGGGGGCGTTGGATGAGCAGTTCTTC. Its protein is CASRHGGALDEQFF.

On this clonotype: A much larger clone lies a single base off, so this may be a read error. CDR3 residues: CASSWRGSGEQFF. CDR3 nucleotides: TGTGCCAGCAGTTGGAGGGGGAGTGGTGAGCAGTTCTTC. This sequence joins TRBV12-3 or TRBV12-4 and TRBJ2-1; D may match TRBD1 or TRBD2 (6 bases each). The CDR3 sequence is 13 residues long. V was cut by 4 bases and J by 9 bases, with 13 bases left in between.

This clonotype was found a few times. This sequence joins TRBV10-3 and TRBJ1-1; D remains ambiguous. Germline V lookup: CDR1 ENHRY, CDR2 SYGVKD. Trimming left V 11 bases short and J 0 bases short, with 13 bases between. The CDR3 length is 13 residues. CDR3 loop: CAVRRILNTEAFF. DNA for the CDR3: TGTGCCGTAAGACGAATCTTGAACACTGAAGCTTTCTTT.

This clonotype has a count of ten or more. The rearrangement links TRBV12-3 or TRBV12-4 to TRBJ2-6; 7 bases line up with TRBD1. Losses at the gene ends were 6 bases for V and 0 bases for J; bases not matched to a gene: 14. This CDR3 has 19 residues. This CDR3 is CASREPTGATYSGANVLTF. The CDR3 DNA sequence: TGTGCCAGCAGAGAACCAACAGGGGCGACGTACTCTGGGGCCAACGTCCTGACTTTC.

The chain joins TRBV6-5 to TRBJ1-6; 7 nucleotides line up with TRBD1. V trimming: 6 bases; J trimming: 7 bases; junction bases outside the gene matches: 6. There are 14 residues in the CDR3. Per germline, CDR1 MNHEY and CDR2 SVGAGI. The CDR3 DNA reads TGTGCCAGCAGGGAGACAGGGAACAATTCACCCCTCCACTTT. Translating it yields CASRETGNNSPLHF.

The chain employs TRBV25-1 and TRBJ2-7; perhaps D is TRBD1 or TRBD2 (5 bases each). V lost 1 base and J lost 10, with 20 bases in between. Looked up from germline, CDR1 is MGHDK and CDR2 is SYGVNS. CDR3 size: 15 residues. CDR3 sequence: CASSESGTRVESQYF. The CDR3 DNA follows: TGTGCCAGCAGTGAATCAGGGACCAGAGTAGAGTCCCAGTACTTC.

A remark on this clonotype: Being one base from a much bigger clone, this may be a read error. The rearrangement links TRBV10-3 to TRBJ2-1; 7 nucleotides line up with TRBD2. CDR3 length equals 15 residues. Germline lookup yields CDR1 ENHRY and CDR2 SYGVKD. With 10 bases clipped from V and 3 bases from J, the junction kept 12 bases outside the gene matches. CDR3 residues: CATWPGRDYYNEQFF. As DNA, the CDR3 is TGTGCCACCTGGCCGGGACGGGACTACTACAATGAGCAGTTCTTC.

This clonotype appeared a few times. The gene calls are TRBV5-1 and TRBJ2-1; D is uncertain. Judging by the DNA end, TRBJ2-7 fits better; the J call may be wrong. This CDR3 is 13 amino acids long. Germline CDR1 and CDR2: SGHRS and YFSETQ. CDR3 sequence reads: CASSLDYYNEQYF. In DNA form, the CDR3 reads TGCGCCAGCAGCTTGGACTACTACAATGAGCAGTACTTC.

The chain carries TRBV7-2 and TRBJ2-1, with 7 bases fitting TRBD1. From germline, CDR1 is SGHTA and CDR2 FQGNSA. The V gene end was trimmed by 1 base and the J gene end by 0 bases; junction bases not matched to a gene: 6. The length of the CDR3 is 17 residues. The CDR3 coding sequence is TGTGCCAGCAGCTTAGTGGGGACAGTAAGCTCCTACAATGAGCAGTTCTTC. Translation: CASSLVGTVSSYNEQFF.

This rearrangement joins TRBV20-1 to TRBJ2-5; possible D gene TRBD1, 5 bases. The CDR3 runs 14 residues. Trimming took off 0 bases at V and 3 bases at J, with 11 bases between the two ends. Germline CDR1 and CDR2: DFQATT and SNEGSKA (reference sequence). DNA of the CDR3: TGCAGTGCTAGAGATGGGGCCACTAAAGAGACCCAGTACTTC. Translated, it gives CSARDGATKETQYF.

The chain recombines TRBV7-3 with TRBJ2-7, with 7 positions matching TRBD2. The J segment lost 2 bases and the V segment lost 0 bases, leaving 7 bases of the junction unmatched. The CDR3 contains 16 residues. From germline, CDR1 is SGHTA and CDR2 FQGTGA. CDR3 protein: CASSLTAGDGPYEQYF. In DNA, the CDR3 is TGTGCCAGCAGCTTAACGGCGGGGGACGGTCCCTACGAGCAGTACTTC. Filled out from reference TRBV7-3 and TRBJ2-7, the complete variable domain reads GAGVSQTPSNKVTEKGKYVELRCDPISGHTALYWYRQSLGQGPEFLIYFQGTGAADDSGLPNDRFFAVRPEGSVSTLKIQRTERGDSAVYLCASSLTAGDGPYEQYFGPGTRLTVT.